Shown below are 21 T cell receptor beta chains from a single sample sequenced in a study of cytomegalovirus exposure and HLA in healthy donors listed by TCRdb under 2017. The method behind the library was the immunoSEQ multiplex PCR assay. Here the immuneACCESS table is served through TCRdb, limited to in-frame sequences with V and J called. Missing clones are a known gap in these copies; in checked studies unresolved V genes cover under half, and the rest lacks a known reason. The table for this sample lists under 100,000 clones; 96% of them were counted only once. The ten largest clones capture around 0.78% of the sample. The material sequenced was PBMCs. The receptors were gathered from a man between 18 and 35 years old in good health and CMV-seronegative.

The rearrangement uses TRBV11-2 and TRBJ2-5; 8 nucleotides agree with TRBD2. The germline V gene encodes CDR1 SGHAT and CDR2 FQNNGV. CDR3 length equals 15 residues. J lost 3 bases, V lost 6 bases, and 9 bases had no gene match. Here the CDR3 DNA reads TGTGCCAGCAGTCGGGAGGGATGGGAGGAAGAGACCCAGTACTTC. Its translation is CASSREGWEEETQYF. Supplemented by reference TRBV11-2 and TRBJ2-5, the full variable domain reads EAGVAQSPRYKIIEKRQSVAFWCNPISGHATLYWYQQILGQGPKLLIQFQNNGVVDDSQLPKDRFSAERLKGVDSTLKIQPAKLEDSAVYLCASSREGWEEETQYFGPGTRLLVL.

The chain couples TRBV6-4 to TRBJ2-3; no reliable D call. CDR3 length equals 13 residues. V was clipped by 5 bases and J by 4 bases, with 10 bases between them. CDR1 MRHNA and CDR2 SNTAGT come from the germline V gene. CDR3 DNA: TGTGCCAGCAGTTCAGAGGTGGCAGATACGCAGTATTTT. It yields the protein CASSSEVADTQYF.

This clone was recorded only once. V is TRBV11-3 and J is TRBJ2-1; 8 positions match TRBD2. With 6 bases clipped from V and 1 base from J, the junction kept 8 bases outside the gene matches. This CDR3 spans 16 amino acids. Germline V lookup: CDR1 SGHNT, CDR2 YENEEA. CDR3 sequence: CASSYPAGASYNEQFF. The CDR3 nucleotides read TGTGCCAGCAGTTACCCAGCGGGAGCGTCCTACAATGAGCAGTTCTTC.

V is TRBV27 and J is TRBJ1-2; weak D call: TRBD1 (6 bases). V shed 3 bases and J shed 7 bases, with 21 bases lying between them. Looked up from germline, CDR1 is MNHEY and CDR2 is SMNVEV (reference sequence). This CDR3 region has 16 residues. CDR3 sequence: CASSFIPGQGSSGYTF. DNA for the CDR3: TGTGCCAGCAGTTTCATCCCAGGGCAGGGGAGCTCTGGCTACACCTTC.

CDR3 nucleotide sequence: TGTGCCAGCAGCAAAGCGCTTTACCGCGACCGACTAGCGGGAGGTTCAGTCTCCCAAAACATTCAGTACTTC. Translating gives CASSKALYRDRLAGGSVSQNIQYF. This rearrangement joins TRBV21-1 to TRBJ2-4; the D call in the table, TRBD2, was not verified against the DNA. TRBV21-1 is noted as a pseudogene. The CDR3 is made up of 24 amino acids.

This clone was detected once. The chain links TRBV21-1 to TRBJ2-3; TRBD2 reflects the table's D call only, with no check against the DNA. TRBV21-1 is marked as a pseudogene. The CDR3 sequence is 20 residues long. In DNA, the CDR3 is TGTGCCAGCAGCAAAGAAGGGGGGGCGACTAGCGGGAGGTGCCGAGATACGCAGTATTTT. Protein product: CASSKEGGATSGRCRDTQYF.

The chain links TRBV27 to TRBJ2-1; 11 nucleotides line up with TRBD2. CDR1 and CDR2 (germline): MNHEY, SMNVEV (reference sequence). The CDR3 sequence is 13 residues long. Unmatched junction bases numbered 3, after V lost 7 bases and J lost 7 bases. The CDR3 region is CASTTSGINEQFF. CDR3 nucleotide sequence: TGTGCCAGCACGACTAGCGGGATTAATGAGCAGTTCTTC.

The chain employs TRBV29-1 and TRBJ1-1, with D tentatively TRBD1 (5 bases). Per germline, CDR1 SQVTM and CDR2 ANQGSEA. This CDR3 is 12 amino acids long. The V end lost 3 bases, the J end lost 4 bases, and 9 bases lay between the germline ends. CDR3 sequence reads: CSVDRGSTEAFF. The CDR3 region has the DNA TGCAGCGTTGATAGGGGCAGCACTGAAGCTTTCTTT. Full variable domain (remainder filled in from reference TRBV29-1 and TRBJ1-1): SAVISQKPSRDICQRGTSLTIQCQVDSQVTMMFWYRQQPGQSLTLIATANQGSEATYESGFVIDKFPISRPNLTFSTLTVSNMSPEDSSIYLCSVDRGSTEAFFGQGTRLTVV.

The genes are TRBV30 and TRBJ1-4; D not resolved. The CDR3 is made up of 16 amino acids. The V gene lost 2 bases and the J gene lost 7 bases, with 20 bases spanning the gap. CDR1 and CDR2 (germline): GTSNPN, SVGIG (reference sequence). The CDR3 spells CAWSLPGRSEGEKLFF. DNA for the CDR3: TGTGCCTGGAGTCTCCCGGGCCGCTCGGAGGGTGAAAAACTGTTTTTT.

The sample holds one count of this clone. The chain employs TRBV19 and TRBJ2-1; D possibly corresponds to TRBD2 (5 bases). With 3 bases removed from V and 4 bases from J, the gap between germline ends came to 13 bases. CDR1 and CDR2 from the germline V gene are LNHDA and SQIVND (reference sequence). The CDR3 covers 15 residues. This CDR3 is CASSIGGGTYNEQFF. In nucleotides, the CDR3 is TGTGCCAGTAGTATCGGCGGAGGAACATACAATGAGCAGTTCTTC.

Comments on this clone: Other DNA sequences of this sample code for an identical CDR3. The CDR3 is CASSIGNTEAFF. Written as DNA, the CDR3 is TGTGCCAGTAGTATTGGCAACACTGAAGCTTTCTTT. V usage is TRBV19 and J usage is TRBJ1-1; D unclear. V lost 3 bases, J lost 2 bases, and 4 bases lay in between. This CDR3 has 12 residues. Germline V gene lookup returns CDR1 LNHDA and CDR2 SQIVND (reference sequence).

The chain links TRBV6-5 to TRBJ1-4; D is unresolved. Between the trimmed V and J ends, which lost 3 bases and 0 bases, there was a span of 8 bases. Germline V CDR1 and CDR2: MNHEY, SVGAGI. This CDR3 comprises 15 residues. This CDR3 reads CASSYGEATNEKLFF. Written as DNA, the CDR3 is TGTGCCAGCAGTTATGGTGAGGCAACTAATGAAAAACTGTTTTTT.

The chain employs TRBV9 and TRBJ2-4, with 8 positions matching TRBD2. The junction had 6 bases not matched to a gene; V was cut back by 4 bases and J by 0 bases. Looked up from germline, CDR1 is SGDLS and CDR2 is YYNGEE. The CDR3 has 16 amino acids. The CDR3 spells CASSPHSGVAKNIQYF. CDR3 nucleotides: TGTGCCAGCAGCCCCCATAGCGGGGTAGCCAAAAACATTCAGTACTTC.

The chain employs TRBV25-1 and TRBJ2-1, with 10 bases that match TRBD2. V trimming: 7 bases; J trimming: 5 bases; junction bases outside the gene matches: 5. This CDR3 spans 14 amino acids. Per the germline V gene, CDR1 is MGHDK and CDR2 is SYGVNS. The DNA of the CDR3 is TGTGCCAGCAATCTAGCGGGAGACCACAATGAGCAGTTCTTC. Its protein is CASNLAGDHNEQFF.

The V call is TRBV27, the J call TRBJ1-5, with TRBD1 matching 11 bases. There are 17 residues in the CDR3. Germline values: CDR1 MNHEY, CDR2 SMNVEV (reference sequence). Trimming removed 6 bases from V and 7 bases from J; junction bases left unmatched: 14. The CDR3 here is CASSTGTGGNAGQPQHF. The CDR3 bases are TGTGCCAGCAGCACCGGGACAGGGGGAAACGCTGGGCAGCCCCAGCATTTT.

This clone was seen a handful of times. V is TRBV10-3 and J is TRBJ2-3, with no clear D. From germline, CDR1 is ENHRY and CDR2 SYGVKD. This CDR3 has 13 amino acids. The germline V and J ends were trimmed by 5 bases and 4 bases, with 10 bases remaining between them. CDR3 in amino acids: CAISTVSADTQYF. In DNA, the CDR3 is TGTGCCATCAGTACCGTGAGTGCAGATACGCAGTATTTT.

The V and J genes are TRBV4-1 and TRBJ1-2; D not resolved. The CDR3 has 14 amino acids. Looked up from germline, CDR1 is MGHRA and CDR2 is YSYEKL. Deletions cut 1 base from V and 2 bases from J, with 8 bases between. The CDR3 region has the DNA TGCGCCAGCAGCCAAGCAGCAGCGAACTATGGCTACACCTTC. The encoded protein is CASSQAAANYGYTF.

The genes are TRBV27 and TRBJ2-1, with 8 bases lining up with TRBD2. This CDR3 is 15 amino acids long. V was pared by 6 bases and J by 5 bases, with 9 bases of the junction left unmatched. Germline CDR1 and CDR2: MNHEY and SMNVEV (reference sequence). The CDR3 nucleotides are TGTGCCAGCAGAAACCGGGGGGGTTGGGACAATGAGCAGTTCTTC. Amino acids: CASRNRGGWDNEQFF.

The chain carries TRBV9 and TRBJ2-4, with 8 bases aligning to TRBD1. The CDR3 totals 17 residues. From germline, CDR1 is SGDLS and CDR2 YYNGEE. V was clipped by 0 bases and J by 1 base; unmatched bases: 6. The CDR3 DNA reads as TGTGCCAGCAGCGTAGAAGGGACAGGTCAGGCCAAAAACATTCAGTACTTC. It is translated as CASSVEGTGQAKNIQYF.

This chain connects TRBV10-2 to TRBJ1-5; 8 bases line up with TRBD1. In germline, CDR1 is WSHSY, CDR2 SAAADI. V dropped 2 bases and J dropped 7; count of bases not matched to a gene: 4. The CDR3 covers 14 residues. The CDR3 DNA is TGCGCCAGCAGTGAGGGACAGGGAATACAGCCCCAGCATTTT. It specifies CASSEGQGIQPQHF.

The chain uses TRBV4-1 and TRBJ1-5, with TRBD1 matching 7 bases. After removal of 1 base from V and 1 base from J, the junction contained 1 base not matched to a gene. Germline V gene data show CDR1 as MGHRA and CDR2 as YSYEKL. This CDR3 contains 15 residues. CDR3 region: CASSQVQGSNQPQHF. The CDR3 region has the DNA TGCGCCAGCAGCCAAGTACAGGGGAGCAATCAGCCCCAGCATTTT.